This record covers a single T cell receptor beta chain. The V gene lost 3 bases and the J gene lost 7 bases, with 9 bases spanning the gap. The CDR3 runs to 13 residues. Germline V lookup: CDR1 MNHEY, CDR2 SMNVEV (reference sequence). Generated by immunoSEQ multiplex PCR, the TCRdb table keeps only in-frame clones and is missing some. The profile covers about 20,000 clones, with around nine tenths appearing a single time and approximately 11% taken by the ten largest. The sample belongs to a study of OX40 agonist ivuxolimab in advanced cancers. This chain links TRBV27 with TRBJ2-2, with D tentatively TRBD2 (5 bases). The sequencing here drew on CD4+ or CD8+ T cells sorted from blood, taken in a trial of the OX40 agonist ivuxolimab. This clonotype originated in an adult with an advanced solid tumor such as melanoma, head and neck, liver or kidney cancer. The CDR3 coding sequence is TGTGCCAGCAGTTTCGGGGTGGGCGGGGAGCTGTTTTTT. It encodes CASSFGVGGELFF.